This T cell receptor (beta chain) originates from a study of blood T cell repertoires in COVID-19. Overall study: Whether acute or convalescent, the COVID-19 samples came from the United States, Italy and Spain. T cells, B-cell-depleted T cells, or PBMCs supplied cDNA or gDNA.

In the study's own analysis: Amplifying reference gene primers gave estimates of nucleated cell counts. The method was immunoSEQ multiplex PCR; TCRdb's version includes in-frame clones alone and lacks a portion of them. V, J and clone size reflect that table, while D and trimming were determined from the DNA. This sample has around 45,000 clones, with over 80% found just once. The germline CDR1 and CDR2 sequences are ENHRY and SYGVKD. CDR3 size: 14 residues. V was clipped by 5 bases and J by 7 bases; unmatched bases: 6. Sequenced: peripheral blood. This chain uses TRBV10-3 with TRBJ1-5, with 9 nucleotides matching TRBD1. This receptor was taken from an elderly man in a cohort sampled during active COVID-19. The CDR3 DNA reads as TGTGCCATCAGTTCACAGGGGGCAGGACAGCCCCAGCATTTT. It is translated as CAISSQGAGQPQHF.